The next 18 T cell receptor beta chains were all read from a single sample in a study of human T cells and chemical hapten exposure. TCRdb independently ran MiXCR on the RACE reads; one entry per CDR3 protein. Here the sample spans 180,000 or so distinct CDR3 sequences, approximately 24% being singletons. Stated time point: patch test 3, about 24 weeks after DPC sensitization. Treatment indicated: therapeutic diphenylcyclopropenone sensitization with weekly scalp DPC. The sample in question was whole blood, obtained in connection with sensitization to the hapten diphenylcyclopropenone (DPC). The receptors stem from a woman aged 40 to 50 with alopecia areata. Some clones in this sample may be carry-over from other donors' samples.

The chain employs TRBV6-5 and TRBJ1-3; 10 nucleotides align to TRBD1. V dropped 4 bases and J dropped 0; count of bases not matched to a gene: 9. This CDR3 has 18 amino acids. The germline V gene has CDR1 MNHEY and CDR2 SVGAGI. The CDR3 region has the DNA TGTGCCAGCAGTTTAACCGGGACAGGGGTGTTCTCTGGAAACACCATATATTTT. It translates to CASSLTGTGVFSGNTIYF.

This clonotype was observed a handful of times. The chain is built from TRBV28 and TRBJ2-7; D remains unclear. The germline V and J ends were trimmed by 3 bases and 6 bases, with 9 bases remaining between them. Germline values: CDR1 MDHEN, CDR2 SYDVKM. This CDR3 is 12 amino acids long. The CDR3 DNA reads as TGTGCCAGCAGTTTGCCCGGGCTCGAGCAGTACTTC. Protein: CASSLPGLEQYF.

This clonotype was detected only a few times. The chain couples TRBV29-1 to TRBJ2-7; 7 bases agree with TRBD1. The CDR3 is 14 amino acids. Germline V gene sequence: CDR1 SQVTM, CDR2 ANQGSEA. The junction had 14 bases not matched to a gene; V was cut back by 3 bases and J by 9 bases. CDR3 sequence: CSVETPRQGLGQYF. As DNA, the CDR3 is TGCAGCGTTGAGACGCCTAGACAGGGCCTGGGGCAGTACTTC.

This CDR3 reads CASSLEHSGSAQYF. CDR3 in DNA: TGTGCCAGCAGCTTAGAACATAGCGGGAGCGCGCAGTATTTT. The V and J genes are TRBV7-2 and TRBJ2-3; 9 nucleotides align to TRBD2. Trimming cost V 1 base and J 10 bases; bases outside gene matches: 6. The CDR3 spans 14 residues. The germline gives CDR1 SGHTA, CDR2 FQGNSA.

This clonotype came up a few times. V usage is TRBV20-1 and J usage is TRBJ1-2; a weak D match, TRBD1 (5 bases). V was trimmed by 1 base and J by 3 bases, leaving 9 bases between them. Germline-derived CDR1 and CDR2 are DFQATT and SNEGSKA (reference sequence). This CDR3 has 13 residues. The DNA for the CDR3 is TGCAGTGCTAGAGTGCAGGGCGACTATGGCTACACCTTC. Its protein is CSARVQGDYGYTF.

The gene calls are TRBV7-9 and TRBJ2-1; TRBD2 agrees at 14 bases. With V trimmed by 5 bases and J by 5 bases, 5 bases remained unmatched. The germline V gene encodes CDR1 SEHNR and CDR2 FQNEAQ (reference sequence). The length of the CDR3 is 16 residues. The CDR3 coding sequence is TGTGCCAGCAGCCCTGGACTAGCGGGAGGTAACAATGAGCAGTTCTTC. Protein: CASSPGLAGGNNEQFF. The full variable domain, in which reference TRBV7-9 and TRBJ2-1 provide the parts outside the CDR3, is DTGVSQNPRHKITKRGQNVTFRCDPISEHNRLYWYRQTLGQGPEFLTYFQNEAQLEKSRLLSDRFSAERPKGSFSTLEIQRTEQGDSAMYLCASSPGLAGGNNEQFFGPGTRLTVL.

J is TRBJ2-7 and V is TRBV20-1; TRBD2 matches 16 bases. Germline V lookup: CDR1 DFQATT, CDR2 SNEGSKA (reference sequence). Trimming removed 0 bases from V and 2 bases from J; junction bases left unmatched: 16. The CDR3 consists of 21 residues. CDR3 region: CSARDIVATGTSGRAPYEQYF. The CDR3 DNA is TGCAGTGCTAGAGATATTGTCGCCACCGGGACTAGCGGGAGGGCCCCCTACGAGCAGTACTTC.

This clonotype occurred a few times. The chain links TRBV18 to TRBJ2-2; the D gene is possibly TRBD2 (6 bases). Germline CDR1 is KGHSH and CDR2 is LQKENI. CDR3 length equals 16 residues. Trimming took off 5 bases at V and 3 bases at J, with 16 bases between the two ends. This chain's CDR3 is CASSAGSEGYTGELFF. The CDR3 DNA sequence: TGTGCCAGCTCAGCCGGGTCGGAGGGATACACCGGGGAGCTGTTTTTT.

This clonotype came up a few times. J is TRBJ2-7 and V is TRBV20-1; 7 nucleotides align to TRBD2. The CDR3 length is 14 residues. Trimming cost V 0 bases and J 7 bases; bases outside gene matches: 9. Germline loops: CDR1 DFQATT, CDR2 SNEGSKA (reference sequence). CDR3 bases: TGCAGTGCTAGAGATGCGGCGGGAGTAGGAGAGCAGTACTTC. It specifies CSARDAAGVGEQYF.

There are many counts of this clonotype. The chain employs TRBV29-1 and TRBJ2-3; tentative D call: TRBD1 (5 bases). The V and J ends lost 7 bases and 2 bases respectively, with 16 bases between them. This CDR3 comprises 14 residues. Germline V gene data show CDR1 as SQVTM and CDR2 as ANQGSEA. CDR3 in DNA: TGCAGCGGAGGACACAGTTGGGTCACAGATACGCAGTATTTT. Its translation is CSGGHSWVTDTQYF.

The chain has TRBV9 and TRBJ1-2; no firm D call. This CDR3 has 14 residues. Trimming stripped 0 bases from V and 6 bases from J, with 12 bases between. Germline CDR1 SGDLS, CDR2 YYNGEE. The CDR3: CASSVEDTTDGYTF. Written as DNA, the CDR3 is TGTGCCAGCAGCGTAGAAGACACAACGGATGGCTACACCTTC.

This clonotype turned up a few times. This chain links TRBV2 with TRBJ1-2; tentative D call: TRBD1 (6 bases). Per germline, CDR1 SNHLY and CDR2 FYNNEI. This CDR3 has 14 amino acids. V lost 6 bases and J lost 0, with 11 bases in between. CDR3: CASRGQTPNYGYTF. The CDR3 DNA sequence: TGTGCCAGCAGAGGACAGACACCTAACTATGGCTACACCTTC.

V usage is TRBV7-9 and J usage is TRBJ1-1, with 7 bases identical to TRBD1. CDR1 is SEHNR, CDR2 FQNEAQ, per germline (reference sequence). The CDR3 sequence is 14 residues long. Trimming removed 5 bases from V and 6 bases from J; junction bases left unmatched: 9. The CDR3 spells CASSPSGGNAEAFF. CDR3 nucleotides: TGTGCCAGCAGCCCGTCAGGGGGTAACGCTGAAGCTTTCTTT. The full variable domain, its missing parts supplied by reference TRBV7-9 and TRBJ1-1, is DTGVSQNPRHKITKRGQNVTFRCDPISEHNRLYWYRQTLGQGPEFLTYFQNEAQLEKSRLLSDRFSAERPKGSFSTLEIQRTEQGDSAMYLCASSPSGGNAEAFFGQGTRLTVV.

The chain combines TRBV20-1 with TRBJ2-7, with D tentatively TRBD1 (6 bases). Per germline, CDR1 DFQATT and CDR2 SNEGSKA (reference sequence). Deletions cut 6 bases from V and 1 base from J, with 19 bases between. The CDR3 contains 15 residues. CDR3 DNA sequence: TGCAGTGCGACCGGACAGTTTTTCATGTCCTACGAGCAGTACTTC. This codes for CSATGQFFMSYEQYF.

The V and J genes are TRBV4-3 and TRBJ1-1; D might be TRBD1 (6 bases). The germline CDR1 and CDR2 sequences are LGHNA and YSLEER. The ends were cut back, 2 bases at V and 1 base at J, with 11 bases in the middle. The CDR3 covers 15 residues. The DNA for the CDR3 is TGCGCCAGCAGCCAAAGCGGGACACCGAACACTGAAGCTTTCTTT. Translation gives CASSQSGTPNTEAFF.

This clonotype showed up just a few times. The chain couples TRBV29-1 to TRBJ1-2, with 7 bases that match TRBD1. CDR3 length: 15 amino acids. Germline V gene lookup returns CDR1 SQVTM and CDR2 ANQGSEA. After removal of 3 bases from V and 4 bases from J, the junction contained 11 bases not matched to a gene. The CDR3 spells CSVEVEGALGYGYTF. The DNA for the CDR3 is TGCAGCGTTGAGGTAGAGGGGGCCCTAGGCTATGGCTACACCTTC.

This CDR3 is CASSLTFSYEQYF. CDR3 DNA sequence: TGTGCCAGCAGTTTAACGTTCTCCTACGAGCAGTACTTC. The rearrangement uses TRBV27 and TRBJ2-7, with no clear D. V was shortened by 2 bases and J by 0 bases, with 5 bases between the two germline ends. Germline V gene sequence: CDR1 MNHEY, CDR2 SMNVEV (reference sequence). The CDR3 runs 13 residues.

The chain joins TRBV5-5 to TRBJ2-3; TRBD1 aligns across 10 bases. The CDR3 is 16 amino acids. V trimming: 4 bases; J trimming: 2 bases; junction bases outside the gene matches: 7. Germline CDR1 reads SGHKS; CDR2 reads YYEKEE (reference sequence). The CDR3 DNA follows: TGTGCCAGCAGCGATGTGACAGGGGGCATCACAGATACGCAGTATTTT. Translated, it gives CASSDVTGGITDTQYF.